These 23 T cell receptor beta chains originate from one sample sequenced in a study of shared clonotypes between healthy human individuals. Sequenced by immunoSEQ multiplex PCR; TCRdb stores in-frame clones only, minus some. Of roughly 1,100,000 clones listed, more than 60% are singletons. The sequencing sample was made of memory CD4+ T cells sorted from blood. The subset: CD45RA-negative fraction. The source of these receptors is a man aged 18 to 29 in good health.

The chain has TRBV19 and TRBJ1-2; tentative D call: TRBD1 (6 bases). With 5 bases removed from V and 2 bases from J, the gap between germline ends came to 12 bases. The CDR3 covers 14 residues. Germline-derived CDR1 and CDR2 are LNHDA and SQIVND (reference sequence). CDR3 DNA sequence: TGTGCCAGTAGTCCAGGAGGGGGGAACTATGGCTACACCTTC. Its protein is CASSPGGGNYGYTF.

Details on this clone: One junction end does not reproduce the germline sequence, and a read error may be involved. This sequence joins TRBV7-7 and TRBJ2-7; TRBD1 matches 7 bases. Germline values: CDR1 SSHAT, CDR2 FNYEAQ (reference sequence). The CDR3 consists of 13 residues. In DNA, the CDR3 is TGTGCTAGCAGCTTAAGCACAGGGGCCGAGCAGTACTTC. Its protein product is CASSLSTGAEQYF.

The chain uses TRBV7-9 and TRBJ1-1; 9 bases fit TRBD1. The germline gives CDR1 SEHNR, CDR2 FQNEAQ (reference sequence). CDR3 length: 15 residues. V was pared by 5 bases and J by 4 bases, with 8 bases of the junction left unmatched. This CDR3 is CASSPPQGAITEAFF. DNA of the CDR3: TGTGCCAGCAGCCCACCACAGGGGGCCATCACTGAAGCTTTCTTT.

On this clone: Within the sample, other DNA sequences also encode this same CDR3. This rearrangement joins TRBV7-9 to TRBJ1-2; maybe TRBD1 (5 bases). The CDR3 has 14 amino acids. Germline loops: CDR1 SEHNR, CDR2 FQNEAQ (reference sequence). Trimming cost V 0 bases and J 4 bases, with 9 bases left between them. Here the CDR3 reads CASSLAQGGYGYTF. Here the CDR3 DNA reads TGTGCCAGCAGCTTAGCCCAGGGTGGCTATGGCTACACCTTC.

For this clone: Only one base separates this from a far larger clonotype, so it likely reflects a read error. The chain joins TRBV9 to TRBJ1-3; unclear D gene. V was cut by 8 bases and J by 0 bases, with 6 bases left in between. Per germline, CDR1 SGDLS and CDR2 YYNGEE. The CDR3 spans 12 residues. The CDR3 region is CASGSSGNTIYF. The DNA of the CDR3 is TGTGCCAGTGGAAGCTCTGGAAACACCATATATTTT.

This chain uses TRBV6-1 with TRBJ2-7; D is perhaps TRBD1 (6 bases). V gave up 1 base and J gave up 0 bases, with 10 bases separating them. CDR3 length equals 15 residues. Germline lookup yields CDR1 MNHNS and CDR2 SASEGT. The CDR3 here is CASSEGTAHSYEQYF. CDR3 DNA sequence: TGTGCCAGCAGTGAAGGGACAGCCCACTCCTACGAGCAGTACTTC.

This clone came up once. Here the CDR3 reads CASSLALGGSAFF. The CDR3 DNA sequence: TGTGCCAGCAGCTTAGCGCTGGGGGGTAGCGCTTTCTTT. The genes are TRBV7-2 and TRBJ1-1; D might be TRBD1 (5 bases). Looked up from germline, CDR1 is SGHTA and CDR2 is FQGNSA. V lost 0 bases, J lost 11 bases, and 13 bases lay in between. CDR3 size: 13 residues.

The chain joins TRBV9 to TRBJ1-6, with 7 bases that match TRBD1. This CDR3 is 15 amino acids long. The germline CDR1 and CDR2 sequences are SGDLS and YYNGEE. Unmatched junction bases numbered 7, after V lost 0 bases and J lost 10 bases. CDR3: CASSVGETGNSPLHF. The CDR3 DNA reads as TGTGCCAGCAGCGTAGGGGAGACAGGGAACTCACCCCTCCACTTT.

The chain joins TRBV2 to TRBJ1-2, with D uncertain. Germline V gives CDR1 SNHLY, CDR2 FYNNEI. V dropped 10 bases and J dropped 3 bases, with 15 bases sitting between them. The CDR3 consists of 13 residues. CDR3 coding DNA: TGTGCCACCCTCAGCGAGGACGACTATGGCTACACCTTC. This gives the protein CATLSEDDYGYTF.

The rearrangement joins TRBV5-1 to TRBJ1-1, with 7 positions matching TRBD1. The CDR3 covers 14 residues. The V segment lost 3 bases and the J segment 4 bases; nucleotides outside the gene matches: 6. Germline V CDR1 and CDR2: SGHRS, YFSETQ. This CDR3 reads CASSSDRQGTEAFF. The CDR3 DNA reads as TGCGCCAGCAGCTCGGACAGGCAAGGCACTGAAGCTTTCTTT. Using reference TRBV5-1 and TRBJ1-1 for the parts outside the CDR3, the full variable domain is KAGVTQTPRYLIKTRGQQVTLSCSPISGHRSVSWYQQTPGQGLQFLFEYFSETQRNKGNFPGRFSGRQFSNSRSEMNVSTLELGDSALYLCASSSDRQGTEAFFGQGTRLTVV.

V usage is TRBV29-1 and J usage is TRBJ2-1; 7 positions match TRBD2. The trim removed 7 bases at V and 0 bases at J, leaving 9 bases unmatched. Germline CDR1 SQVTM, CDR2 ANQGSEA. The CDR3 sequence is 15 residues long. The DNA for the CDR3 is TGCAGCGCCTTACTAGCGACTAGCTCCTACAATGAGCAGTTCTTC. Translated: CSALLATSSYNEQFF.

The genes are TRBV7-2 and TRBJ2-5; the D is unclear. This CDR3 comprises 14 residues. V dropped 2 bases and J dropped 2 bases, with 9 bases sitting between them. Per the germline V gene, CDR1 is SGHTA and CDR2 is FQGNSA. The CDR3 DNA sequence: TGTGCCAGCAGCTTATCCAGGATTCAAGAGACCCAGTACTTC. As protein: CASSLSRIQETQYF.

This sequence joins TRBV15 and TRBJ1-1; D gene unclear. Germline loops: CDR1 LNHNV, CDR2 YYDKDF (reference sequence). V gave up 8 bases and J gave up 4 bases, with 11 bases separating them. CDR3 size: 12 residues. In nucleotides, the CDR3 is TGTGCCACCGGTGGCCGGGGCACTGAAGCTTTCTTT. Its protein is CATGGRGTEAFF. Full variable domain (remainder filled in from reference TRBV15 and TRBJ1-1): DAMVIQNPRYQVTQFGKPVTLSCSQTLNHNVMYWYQQKSSQAPKLLFHYYDKDFNNEADTPDNFQSRRPNTSFCFLDIRSPGLGDTAMYLCATGGRGTEAFFGQGTRLTVV.

The table lists this clone with a count of one. Additional DNA sequences in this sample encode the identical CDR3. This chain links TRBV6-1 with TRBJ2-7; TRBD1 matches at 7 bases. CDR3 size: 14 residues. V gave up 3 bases and J gave up 0 bases; unmatched junction bases: 2. CDR1 MNHNS and CDR2 SASEGT come from the germline V gene. The CDR3 DNA sequence: TGTGCCAGCAGTGAGTCAGGGGGCTCCTACGAGCAGTACTTC. Protein sequence: CASSESGGSYEQYF.

The chain has TRBV29-1 and TRBJ2-2; 9 nucleotides match TRBD1. Germline V lookup: CDR1 SQVTM, CDR2 ANQGSEA. CDR3 length: 15 amino acids. The V gene end was trimmed by 4 bases and the J gene end by 9 bases; junction bases not matched to a gene: 12. CDR3: CSVGSTGGEYRELFF. The CDR3 DNA reads as TGCAGCGTTGGGTCGACAGGGGGGGAATACCGGGAGCTGTTTTTT.

The gene calls are TRBV18 and TRBJ1-4, with 9 positions matching TRBD1. The CDR3 runs 15 residues. Germline trimming cut 3 bases from V and 2 bases from J; bases unmatched to any gene: 1. CDR1 is KGHSH, CDR2 LQKENI, per germline. CDR3 sequence: CASSPTGGTNEKLFF. The CDR3 nucleotides are TGTGCCAGCTCACCCACAGGGGGCACTAATGAAAAACTGTTTTTT.

The chain joins TRBV10-3 to TRBJ2-1, with 7 bases identical to TRBD2. This CDR3 spans 17 amino acids. Unmatched junction bases numbered 6, after V lost 1 base and J lost 0 bases. The germline V gene encodes CDR1 ENHRY and CDR2 SYGVKD. This chain's CDR3 is CAISEFIAGSSYNEQFF. The CDR3 bases are TGTGCCATCAGTGAGTTTATAGCGGGCAGCTCCTACAATGAGCAGTTCTTC.

V gene TRBV6-1 combines with J gene TRBJ2-2; no reliable D call. Looked up from germline, CDR1 is MNHNS and CDR2 is SASEGT. This CDR3 is 14 amino acids long. V shed 5 bases and J shed 4 bases, with 11 bases lying between them. In DNA, the CDR3 is TGTGCCAGCAGTATCCAAGTAGTCACCGGGGAGCTGTTTTTT. Its translation is CASSIQVVTGELFF.

The chain uses TRBV2 and TRBJ2-7, with 7 bases aligning to TRBD1. The CDR3 runs to 13 residues. The ends lost 7 bases at V and 0 bases at J; junction bases unmatched: 3. Germline CDR1 reads SNHLY; CDR2 reads FYNNEI. In DNA form, the CDR3 reads TGTGCCAGCAAGGGACAGAACTCCTACGAGCAGTACTTC. Amino acid sequence: CASKGQNSYEQYF.

The chain uses TRBV29-1 and TRBJ2-1; 8 bases are shared with TRBD1. The V and J ends lost 4 bases and 4 bases, in that order; junction bases with no gene match: 12. There are 16 residues in the CDR3. Germline V CDR1 and CDR2: SQVTM, ANQGSEA. The CDR3 sequence: CSVVRGQAKVYNEQFF. CDR3 DNA sequence: TGCAGCGTTGTAAGGGGACAGGCAAAAGTTTACAATGAGCAGTTCTTC.

This clone turned up a few times. This chain uses TRBV28 with TRBJ1-1; D gene uncertain. There are 12 residues in the CDR3. The germline V and J ends were trimmed by 6 bases and 4 bases, with 9 bases remaining between them. The germline CDR1 and CDR2 sequences are MDHEN and SYDVKM. The CDR3 nucleotides are TGTGCCAGCAGGACGGCGCGCACTGAAGCTTTCTTT. It specifies CASRTARTEAFF.

This chain connects TRBV9 to TRBJ2-5, with a weak D call TRBD2 (6 bases). The end of the DNA is better explained by TRBJ2-7, so the J call may be wrong. The V gene's germline CDR1 is SGDLS and CDR2 YYNGEE. The CDR3 totals 13 residues. CDR3 sequence (DNA): TGTGCCAGCTCGTTGGCGGGGCACTACGAGCAGTACTTC. Encoded protein: CASSLAGHYEQYF.

The V and J genes are TRBV4-3 and TRBJ2-1, with D maybe TRBD1 (6 bases). The CDR3 totals 16 residues. The germline V gene has CDR1 LGHNA and CDR2 YSLEER. V dropped 0 bases and J dropped 4 bases, with 13 bases sitting between them. Here the CDR3 reads CASSQEQGNTYNEQFF. CDR3 DNA sequence: TGCGCCAGCAGCCAAGAACAGGGAAATACTTACAATGAGCAGTTCTTC.